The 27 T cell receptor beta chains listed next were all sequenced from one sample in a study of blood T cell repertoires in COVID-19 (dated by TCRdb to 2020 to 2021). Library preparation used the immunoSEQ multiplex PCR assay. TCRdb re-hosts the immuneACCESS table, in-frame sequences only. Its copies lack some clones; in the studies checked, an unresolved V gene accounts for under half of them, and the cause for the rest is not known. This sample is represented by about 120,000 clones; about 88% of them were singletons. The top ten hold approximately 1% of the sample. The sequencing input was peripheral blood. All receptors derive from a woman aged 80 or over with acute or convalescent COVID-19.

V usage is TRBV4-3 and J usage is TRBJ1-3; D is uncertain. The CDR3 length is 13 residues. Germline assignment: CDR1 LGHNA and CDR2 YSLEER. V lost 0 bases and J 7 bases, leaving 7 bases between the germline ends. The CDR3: CASSQESGNTIYF. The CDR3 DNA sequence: TGCGCCAGCAGCCAAGAATCGGGGAACACCATATATTTT.

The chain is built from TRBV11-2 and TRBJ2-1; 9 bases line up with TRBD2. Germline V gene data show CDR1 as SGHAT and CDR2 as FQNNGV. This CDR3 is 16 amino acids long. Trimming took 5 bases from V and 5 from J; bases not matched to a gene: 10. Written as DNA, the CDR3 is TGTGCCAGCAGCCTGATGGGGCGGGGGGGGCACAATGAGCAGTTCTTC. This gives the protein CASSLMGRGGHNEQFF.

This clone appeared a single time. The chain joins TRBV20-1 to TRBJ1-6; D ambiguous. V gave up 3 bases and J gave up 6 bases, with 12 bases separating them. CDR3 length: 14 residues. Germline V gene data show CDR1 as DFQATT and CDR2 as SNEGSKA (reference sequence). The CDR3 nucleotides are TGCAGTGCTAGTTCAGGCCTCCTTAATTCACCCCTCCACTTT. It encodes CSASSGLLNSPLHF.

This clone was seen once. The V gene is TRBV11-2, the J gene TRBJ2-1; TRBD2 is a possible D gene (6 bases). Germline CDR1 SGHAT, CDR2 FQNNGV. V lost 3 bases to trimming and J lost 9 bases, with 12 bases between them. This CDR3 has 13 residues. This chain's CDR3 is CASSFSGRGEQFF. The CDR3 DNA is TGTGCCAGCAGCTTTAGCGGTCGGGGTGAGCAGTTCTTC. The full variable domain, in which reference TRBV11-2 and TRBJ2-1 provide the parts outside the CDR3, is EAGVAQSPRYKIIEKRQSVAFWCNPISGHATLYWYQQILGQGPKLLIQFQNNGVVDDSQLPKDRFSAERLKGVDSTLKIQPAKLEDSAVYLCASSFSGRGEQFFGPGTRLTVL.

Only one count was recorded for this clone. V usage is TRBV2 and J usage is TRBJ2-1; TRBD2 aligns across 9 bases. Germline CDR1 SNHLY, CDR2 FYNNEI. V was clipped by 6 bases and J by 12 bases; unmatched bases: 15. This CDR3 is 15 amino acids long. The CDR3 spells CASRGVGLAGLPQFF. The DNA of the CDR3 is TGTGCCAGCAGGGGGGTTGGGCTAGCGGGACTACCGCAGTTCTTC.

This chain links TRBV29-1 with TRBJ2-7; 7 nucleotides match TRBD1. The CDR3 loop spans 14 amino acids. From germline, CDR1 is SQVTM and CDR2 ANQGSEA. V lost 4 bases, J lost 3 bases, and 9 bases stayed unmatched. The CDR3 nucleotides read TGCAGCGTTGCGTCGGGGACAGTTAGCTACGAGCAGTACTTC. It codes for CSVASGTVSYEQYF.

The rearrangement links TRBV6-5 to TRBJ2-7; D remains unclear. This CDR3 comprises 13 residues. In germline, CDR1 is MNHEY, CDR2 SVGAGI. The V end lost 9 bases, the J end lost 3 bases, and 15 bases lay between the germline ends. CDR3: CASSYAGHYEQYF. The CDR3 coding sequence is TGTGCCAGTTCCTACGCAGGTCACTACGAGCAGTACTTC.

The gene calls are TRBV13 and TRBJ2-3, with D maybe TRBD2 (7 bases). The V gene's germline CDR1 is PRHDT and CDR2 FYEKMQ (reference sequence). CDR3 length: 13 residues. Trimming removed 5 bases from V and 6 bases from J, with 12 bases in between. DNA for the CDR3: TGTGCCAGCAGCCCCCGGGGGGCGGATACGCAGTATTTT. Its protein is CASSPRGADTQYF.

The CDR3 reads CASSAQERGHTGELFF. CDR3 bases: TGTGCCAGCAGCGCCCAGGAGCGGGGACACACCGGGGAGCTGTTTTTT. The rearrangement joins TRBV21-1 to TRBJ2-2; TRBD2 reflects the table's D call only, with no check against the DNA. TRBV21-1 is given as a pseudogene. This CDR3 spans 16 amino acids.

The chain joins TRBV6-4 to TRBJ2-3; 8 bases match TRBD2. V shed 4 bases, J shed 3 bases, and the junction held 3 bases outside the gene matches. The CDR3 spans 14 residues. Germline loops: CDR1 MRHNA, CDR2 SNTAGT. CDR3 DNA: TGTGCCAGCAGTGGTCGGGGGGGGACAGATACGCAGTATTTT. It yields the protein CASSGRGGTDTQYF.

Here the CDR3 reads CASSTDSYSGANVLTF. CDR3 in DNA: TGTGCCAGCAGTACCGACAGCTACTCTGGGGCCAACGTCCTGACTTTC. The chain links TRBV6-2 or TRBV6-3 to TRBJ2-6, with D perhaps TRBD1 (5 bases). This CDR3 region has 16 residues. V lost 5 bases, J lost 0 bases, and 11 bases lay in between. The germline CDR1 and CDR2 sequences are MNHEY and SVGEGT.

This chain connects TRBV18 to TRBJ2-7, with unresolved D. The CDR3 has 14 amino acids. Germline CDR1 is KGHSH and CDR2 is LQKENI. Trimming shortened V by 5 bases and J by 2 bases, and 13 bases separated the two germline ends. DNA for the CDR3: TGTGCCAGCTCAAAATCAGGCCCCCCCTACGAGCAGTACTTC. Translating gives CASSKSGPPYEQYF.

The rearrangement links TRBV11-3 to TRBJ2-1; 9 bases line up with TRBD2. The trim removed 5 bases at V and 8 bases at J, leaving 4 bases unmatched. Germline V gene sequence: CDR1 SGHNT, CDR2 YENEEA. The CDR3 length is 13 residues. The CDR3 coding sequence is TGTGCCAGCAGCACCTTAGCGGGGGATGAGCAGTTCTTC. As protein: CASSTLAGDEQFF.

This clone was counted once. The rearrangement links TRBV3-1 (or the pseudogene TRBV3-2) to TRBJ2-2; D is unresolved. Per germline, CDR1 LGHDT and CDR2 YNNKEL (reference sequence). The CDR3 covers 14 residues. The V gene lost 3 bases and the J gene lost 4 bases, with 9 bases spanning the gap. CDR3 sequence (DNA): TGTGCCAGCAGCCAGTATCAGGTCACCGGGGAGCTGTTTTTT. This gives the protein CASSQYQVTGELFF.

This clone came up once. DNA of the CDR3: TGCGCCAGCAGCCAAGAAACAGGGGGCCTTTACAATGAGCAGTTCTTC. Its translation is CASSQETGGLYNEQFF. This chain links TRBV4-1 with TRBJ2-1; 9 positions agree with TRBD1. With V trimmed by 0 bases and J by 4 bases, 4 bases remained unmatched. Germline assignment: CDR1 MGHRA and CDR2 YSYEKL. This CDR3 contains 16 residues.

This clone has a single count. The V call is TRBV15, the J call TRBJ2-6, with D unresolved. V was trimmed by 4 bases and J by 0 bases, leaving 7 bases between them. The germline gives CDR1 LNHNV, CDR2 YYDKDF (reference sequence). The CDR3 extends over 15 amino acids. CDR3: CATSTRFSGANVLTF. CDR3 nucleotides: TGTGCCACCAGCACTCGGTTCTCTGGGGCCAACGTCCTGACTTTC.

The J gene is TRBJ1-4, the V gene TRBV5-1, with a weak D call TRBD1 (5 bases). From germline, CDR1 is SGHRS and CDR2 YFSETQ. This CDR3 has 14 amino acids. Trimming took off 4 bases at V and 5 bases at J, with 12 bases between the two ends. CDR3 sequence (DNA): TGCGCCAGCAGCGCCTCAGGGATAAATGAAAAACTGTTTTTT. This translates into CASSASGINEKLFF.

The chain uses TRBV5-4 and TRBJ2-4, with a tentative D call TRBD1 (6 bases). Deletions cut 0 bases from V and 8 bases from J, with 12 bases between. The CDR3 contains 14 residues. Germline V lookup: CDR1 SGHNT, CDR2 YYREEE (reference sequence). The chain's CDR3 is CASSLVGAGDIQYF. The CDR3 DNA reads TGTGCCAGCAGCTTGGTGGGGGCTGGAGACATTCAGTACTTC.

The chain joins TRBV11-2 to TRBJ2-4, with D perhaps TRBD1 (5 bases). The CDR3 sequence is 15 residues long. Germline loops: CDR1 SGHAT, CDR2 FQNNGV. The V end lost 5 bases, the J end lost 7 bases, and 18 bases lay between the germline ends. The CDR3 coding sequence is TGTGCCAGCAGCCTACTTAAAGGGGCGGAGAACATTCAGTACTTC. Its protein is CASSLLKGAENIQYF.

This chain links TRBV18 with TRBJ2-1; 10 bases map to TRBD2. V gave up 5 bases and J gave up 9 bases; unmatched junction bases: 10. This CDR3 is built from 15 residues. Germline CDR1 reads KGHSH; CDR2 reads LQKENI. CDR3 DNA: TGTGCCAGCTCATTGCGACTAGCGGGCGTCAGTGAGCAGTTCTTC. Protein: CASSLRLAGVSEQFF.

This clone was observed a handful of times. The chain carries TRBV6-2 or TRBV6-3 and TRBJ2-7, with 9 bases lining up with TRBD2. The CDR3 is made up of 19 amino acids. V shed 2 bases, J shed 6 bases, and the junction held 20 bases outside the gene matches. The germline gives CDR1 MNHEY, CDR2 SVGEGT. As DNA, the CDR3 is TGTGCCAGCAGTTACCCACCTCCGGTCGGGACTAGCAGGGGGAGCGAGCAGTACTTC. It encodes CASSYPPPVGTSRGSEQYF.

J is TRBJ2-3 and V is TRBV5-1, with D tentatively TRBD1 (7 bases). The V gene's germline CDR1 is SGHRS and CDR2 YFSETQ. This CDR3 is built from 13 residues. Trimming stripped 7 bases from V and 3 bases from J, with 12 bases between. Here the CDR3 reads CASAGQMTDTQYF. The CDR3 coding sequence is TGCGCCAGCGCGGGACAGATGACAGATACGCAGTATTTT.

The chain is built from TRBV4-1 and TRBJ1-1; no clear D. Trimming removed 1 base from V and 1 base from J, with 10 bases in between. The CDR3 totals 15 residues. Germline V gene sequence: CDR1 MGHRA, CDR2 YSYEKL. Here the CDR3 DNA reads TGCGCCAGCAGCCAAGGGGTAGCGTCGAACACTGAAGCTTTCTTT. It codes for CASSQGVASNTEAFF.

The CDR3 DNA reads as TGTGCCAGCAGGCCGACTAGCGGGGGGTCGGAGACCCAGTACTTC. It yields the protein CASRPTSGGSETQYF. The rearrangement uses TRBV2 and TRBJ2-5; TRBD2 matches 13 bases. CDR1 and CDR2 from the germline V gene are SNHLY and FYNNEI. V lost 6 bases and J lost 5; bases outside the gene matches: 6. The CDR3 length is 15 residues.

The CDR3 DNA sequence: TGTGCCAGTATGGACAGGCCCAATCAGCCCCAGCATTTT. Its translation: CASMDRPNQPQHF. V gene TRBV19 combines with J gene TRBJ1-5, with 7 positions matching TRBD1. V was pared by 7 bases and J by 3 bases, with 3 bases of the junction left unmatched. CDR1 LNHDA and CDR2 SQIVND come from the germline V gene (reference sequence). This CDR3 contains 13 residues. Full variable domain (rest looked up from reference TRBV19 and TRBJ1-5): DGGITQSPKYLFRKEGQNVTLSCEQNLNHDAMYWYRQDPGQGLRLIYYSQIVNDFQKGDIAEGYSVSREKKESFPLTVTSAQKNPTAFYLCASMDRPNQPQHFGDGTRLSIL.

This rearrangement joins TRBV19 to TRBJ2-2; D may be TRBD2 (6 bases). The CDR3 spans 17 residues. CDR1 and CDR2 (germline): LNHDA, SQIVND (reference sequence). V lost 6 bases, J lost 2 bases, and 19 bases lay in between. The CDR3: CASSGVAGTDNTGELFF. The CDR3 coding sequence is TGTGCCAGTAGCGGTGTTGCGGGAACAGATAACACCGGGGAGCTGTTTTTT.

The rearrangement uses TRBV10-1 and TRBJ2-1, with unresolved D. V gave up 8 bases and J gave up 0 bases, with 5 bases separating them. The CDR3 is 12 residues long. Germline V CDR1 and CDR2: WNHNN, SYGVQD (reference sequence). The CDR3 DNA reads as TGCGCCAGCGGCTTCTCCTACAATGAGCAGTTCTTC. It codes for CASGFSYNEQFF.